This T cell receptor (beta chain) is from a study of T cell changes during pregnancy in multiple sclerosis. This clone was seen a handful of times. The assay was immunoSEQ multiplex PCR, and TCRdb's table has in-frame clones only and misses some. The repertoire holds tens of thousands of clones, with over 85% as singletons. Trimming removed 7 bases at V and 4 bases at J, with 13 bases between. The germline V gene has CDR1 MDHEN and CDR2 SYDVKM. The CDR3 is 13 residues long. The sample in question was peripheral blood, obtained in the first trimester of pregnancy. The chain joins TRBV28 to TRBJ1-1, with a tentative D call TRBD1 (5 bases). This TCR came from a female donor with multiple sclerosis, enrolled in a pregnancy study. The CDR3 nucleotides read TGTGCCAGCAAGAGATCAGGGCCCACTGAAGCTTTCTTT. This translates into CASKRSGPTEAFF.